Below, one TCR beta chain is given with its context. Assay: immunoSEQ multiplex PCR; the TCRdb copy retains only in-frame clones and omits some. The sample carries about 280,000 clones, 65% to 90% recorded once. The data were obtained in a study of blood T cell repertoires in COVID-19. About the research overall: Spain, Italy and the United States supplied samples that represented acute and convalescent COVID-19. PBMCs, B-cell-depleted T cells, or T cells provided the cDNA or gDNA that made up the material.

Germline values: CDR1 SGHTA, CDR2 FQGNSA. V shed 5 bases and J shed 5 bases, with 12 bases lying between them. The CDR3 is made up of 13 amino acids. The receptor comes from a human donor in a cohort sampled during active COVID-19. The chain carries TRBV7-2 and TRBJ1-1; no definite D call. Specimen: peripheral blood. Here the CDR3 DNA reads TGTGCCAGCAGCAGACCAGGTGGAACTGAAGCTTTCTTT. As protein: CASSRPGGTEAFF.